One sample yielded the 8 T cell receptor beta chains listed below, sequenced in a study of blood T cells in healthy people across ages. A second PCR of about 7 to 11 cycles used a sample-barcoded 5' primer and a J-beta primer mix. TCRdb used MiXCR to reprocess the 5' RACE reads, holding one entry per CDR3 protein. The top ten clones hold about 2.9% of a sample with about 780,000 distinct CDR3 sequences, roughly 26% of them seen once. A further study also used this sample, focusing on T cells of mothers and their children.

What was sequenced was blood. Receptors originate from a boy younger than 18 in good health.

This clonotype was seen a few times. The J gene is TRBJ2-5, the V gene TRBV4-2; D tentatively reads TRBD1 or TRBD2 (6 bases each). Germline-derived CDR1 and CDR2 are LGHNA and YNFKEQ. The V and J ends lost 0 bases and 5 bases respectively, with 13 bases between them. The CDR3 contains 15 residues. This CDR3 is CASSQDPGAGETQYF. The DNA for the CDR3 is TGTGCCAGCAGCCAAGATCCGGGGGCCGGGGAGACCCAGTACTTC.

This chain links TRBV5-1 with TRBJ2-5; tentatively, D is TRBD2 (5 bases). There are 14 residues in the CDR3. V was pared by 1 base and J by 2 bases, with 9 bases between. From germline, CDR1 is SGHRS and CDR2 YFSETQ. The DNA for the CDR3 is TGCGCCAGCAGCTTGTCCGAGCGGCAAGAGACCCAGTACTTC. This sequence encodes CASSLSERQETQYF. Full variable domain (rest looked up from reference TRBV5-1 and TRBJ2-5): KAGVTQTPRYLIKTRGQQVTLSCSPISGHRSVSWYQQTPGQGLQFLFEYFSETQRNKGNFPGRFSGRQFSNSRSEMNVSTLELGDSALYLCASSLSERQETQYFGPGTRLLVL.

This clonotype has ten or more counts. The rearrangement joins TRBV5-1 to TRBJ2-1; D call uncertain. This CDR3 is 15 amino acids long. The germline gives CDR1 SGHRS, CDR2 YFSETQ. V was cut by 2 bases and J by 0 bases, with 9 bases left in between. Here the CDR3 DNA reads TGCGCCAGCAGCTTAGACCGAAGCTCCTACAATGAGCAGTTCTTC. This translates into CASSLDRSSYNEQFF.

Only one count was recorded for this clonotype. The J gene is TRBJ1-5, the V gene TRBV12-3 or TRBV12-4; D unclear. The V gene lost 7 bases and the J gene lost 1 base, with 11 bases spanning the gap. This CDR3 has 14 amino acids. The CDR3 sequence is CASTVDGSNQPQHF. DNA for the CDR3: TGTGCCAGCACCGTTGATGGGAGCAATCAGCCCCAGCATTTT.

The V call is TRBV20-1, the J call TRBJ1-2; D not certain. The length of the CDR3 is 14 residues. The V end lost 0 bases, the J end lost 2 bases, and 10 bases lay between the germline ends. Germline CDR1 reads DFQATT; CDR2 reads SNEGSKA (reference sequence). This CDR3 reads CSARDAGINYGYTF. The DNA for the CDR3 is TGCAGTGCTAGAGACGCAGGAATAAACTATGGCTACACCTTC.

The J gene is TRBJ1-4, the V gene TRBV5-1; 7 nucleotides line up with TRBD1. The CDR3 consists of 16 residues. CDR1 and CDR2 from the germline V gene are SGHRS and YFSETQ. After removal of 0 bases from V and 4 bases from J, the junction contained 6 bases not matched to a gene. This CDR3 reads CASSLATGAINEKLFF. DNA of the CDR3: TGCGCCAGCAGCTTGGCAACAGGGGCCATTAATGAAAAACTGTTTTTT.

The gene calls are TRBV20-1 and TRBJ2-1; perhaps TRBD1 as D (6 bases). The V end was cut by 6 bases, the J end by 0 bases, with 15 bases between. The CDR3 length is 15 residues. The germline gives CDR1 DFQATT, CDR2 SNEGSKA (reference sequence). The DNA of the CDR3 is TGCAGTGCAGTTCTCAGGGGCCTCTCCTACAATGAGCAGTTCTTC. Translated: CSAVLRGLSYNEQFF.

The sample holds many counts of this clonotype. The gene calls are TRBV5-1 and TRBJ2-4; D gene ambiguous. Trimming pared 0 bases from V and 3 bases from J, leaving 16 bases between. There are 17 residues in the CDR3. CDR1 is SGHRS and CDR2 is YFSETQ in the germline V gene. CDR3 sequence reads: CASSLDLPGVGKNIQYF. CDR3 nucleotides: TGCGCCAGCAGCTTGGATCTTCCTGGGGTAGGCAAAAACATTCAGTACTTC.